The rows below give T cell receptor beta chains drawn from one sample of a study of Ad26.COV2.S vaccination and SARS-CoV-2 variants. TCRdb keeps only in-frame clones here, not all; method: immunoSEQ multiplex PCR. This table holds 410,000 or so clones, approximately 92% found once. The material was peripheral blood, obtained in a trial of Ad26.COV2.S vaccine versus placebo. These receptor sequences come from a person aged 18 to 59 who received the Ad26.COV2.S COVID-19 vaccine or a placebo. The CDR3 runs from the conserved cysteine through the conserved F or W. The order of the fields is V gene, J gene, CDR3 protein.

v_call: TRBV2; j_call: TRBJ2-7; cdr3_aa: CASSDKGAGTASYEQYF
v_call: TRBV15; j_call: TRBJ2-1; cdr3_aa: CATSRDSREQFF
v_call: TRBV5-1; j_call: TRBJ1-2; cdr3_aa: CASSPGEYGYTF
v_call: TRBV5-4; j_call: TRBJ2-2; cdr3_aa: CASSFARMPGELFF
v_call: TRBV10-3; j_call: TRBJ2-1; cdr3_aa: CAISRQGGDYEQFF
v_call: TRBV11-2; j_call: TRBJ2-1; cdr3_aa: CASSFMAVTYNEQFF
v_call: TRBV25-1; j_call: TRBJ2-5; cdr3_aa: CASSEQLQETQYF
v_call: TRBV5-6; j_call: TRBJ1-6; cdr3_aa: CASSSEIASSSPLHF
v_call: TRBV18; j_call: TRBJ2-1; cdr3_aa: CARWTGGGLDNEQFF
v_call: TRBV11-2; j_call: TRBJ2-3; cdr3_aa: CASSLGGRADTQYF
v_call: TRBV10-3; j_call: TRBJ1-6; cdr3_aa: CAISRQGLGAPLHF
v_call: TRBV11-2; j_call: TRBJ2-3; cdr3_aa: CASSLAAGSSTDTQYF
v_call: TRBV6-5; j_call: TRBJ2-1; cdr3_aa: CASRTAGSEQFF